Given below is one T cell receptor (beta chain) in context. Its antigen is currently unknown. The data were obtained in a study of shared clonotypes between healthy human individuals. Notes on the study in general: Although depth was large, rarefaction showed that sequencing of the sorted subsets was incomplete.

Positive CCR7 selection of CD45RO-negative cells yielded the naive CD8 cells, and terminally differentiated effector memory CD45RA+ cells were excluded. Trimming pared 5 bases from V and 3 bases from J, leaving 11 bases between. Germline V gene lookup returns CDR1 LNHDA and CDR2 SQIVND (reference sequence). The CDR3 length is 13 residues. Only in-frame clones appear in the TCRdb table, and some are missing; sequencing was by immunoSEQ multiplex PCR. Of about 2,100,000 clones in the sample, approximately 94% were seen once. The V gene is TRBV19, the J gene TRBJ2-7; D is unresolved. The TCR originated in a man younger than 35 in good health. Some clones in this sample may be carry-over from other donors' samples. The sample taken for sequencing was naive CD8+ T cells from PBMCs. The CDR3 region is CASSSLLLYEQYF. In DNA form, the CDR3 reads TGTGCCAGTAGTTCTCTGCTTCTCTACGAGCAGTACTTC.